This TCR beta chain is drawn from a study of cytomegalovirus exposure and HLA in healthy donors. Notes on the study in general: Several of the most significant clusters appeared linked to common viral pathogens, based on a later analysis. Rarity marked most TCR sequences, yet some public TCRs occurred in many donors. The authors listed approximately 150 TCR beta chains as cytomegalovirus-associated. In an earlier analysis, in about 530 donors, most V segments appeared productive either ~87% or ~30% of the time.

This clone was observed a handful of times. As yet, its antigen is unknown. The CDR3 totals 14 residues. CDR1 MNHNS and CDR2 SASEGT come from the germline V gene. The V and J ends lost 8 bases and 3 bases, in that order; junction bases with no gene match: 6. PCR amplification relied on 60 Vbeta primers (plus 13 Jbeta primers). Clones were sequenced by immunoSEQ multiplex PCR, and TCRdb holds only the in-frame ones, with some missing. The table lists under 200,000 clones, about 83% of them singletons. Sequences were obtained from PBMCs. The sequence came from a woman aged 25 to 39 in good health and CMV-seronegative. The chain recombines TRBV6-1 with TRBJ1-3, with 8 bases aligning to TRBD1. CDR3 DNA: TGTGCCAGCGTTCAGGGGGCTGGTGGAAACACCATATATTTT. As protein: CASVQGAGGNTIYF.